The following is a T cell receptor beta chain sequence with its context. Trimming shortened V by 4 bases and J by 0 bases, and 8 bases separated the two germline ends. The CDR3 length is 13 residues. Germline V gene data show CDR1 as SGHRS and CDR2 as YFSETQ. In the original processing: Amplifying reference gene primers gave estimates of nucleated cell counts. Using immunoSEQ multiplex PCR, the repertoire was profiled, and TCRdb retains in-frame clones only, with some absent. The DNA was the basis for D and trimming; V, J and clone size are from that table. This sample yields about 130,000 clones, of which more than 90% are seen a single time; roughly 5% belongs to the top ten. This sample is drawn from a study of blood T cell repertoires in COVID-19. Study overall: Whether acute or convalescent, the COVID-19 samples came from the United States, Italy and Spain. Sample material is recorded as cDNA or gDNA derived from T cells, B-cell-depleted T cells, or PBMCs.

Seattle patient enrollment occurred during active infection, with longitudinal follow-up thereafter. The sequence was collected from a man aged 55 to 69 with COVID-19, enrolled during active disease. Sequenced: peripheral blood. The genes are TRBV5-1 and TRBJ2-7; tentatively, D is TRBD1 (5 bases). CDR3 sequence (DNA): TGCGCCAGCAGCCTGGACAACTCCTACGAGCAGTACTTC. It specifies CASSLDNSYEQYF.